This T cell receptor (beta chain) was captured by sequencing in a study of cytomegalovirus exposure and HLA in healthy donors. The PCR employed 60 Vbeta primers together with 13 Jbeta primers. Produced via immunoSEQ multiplex PCR; TCRdb's table is partial and in-frame only. Of tens of thousands of clones in the sample, over 65% are singletons; the top ten hold almost 4.5%. The CDR3 is made up of 13 amino acids. The germline V gene encodes CDR1 SEHNR and CDR2 FQNEAQ (reference sequence). V was clipped by 1 base and J by 4 bases, with 8 bases between them. V gene TRBV7-9 combines with J gene TRBJ2-7; a possible D gene is TRBD1 (5 bases). What was sequenced was PBMCs. This receptor was obtained from a man aged 35 to 55 in good health and CMV-seronegative. This chain's CDR3 is CASSLGSGYEQYF. The CDR3 nucleotides are TGTGCCAGCAGCTTAGGTTCAGGGTACGAGCAGTACTTC.